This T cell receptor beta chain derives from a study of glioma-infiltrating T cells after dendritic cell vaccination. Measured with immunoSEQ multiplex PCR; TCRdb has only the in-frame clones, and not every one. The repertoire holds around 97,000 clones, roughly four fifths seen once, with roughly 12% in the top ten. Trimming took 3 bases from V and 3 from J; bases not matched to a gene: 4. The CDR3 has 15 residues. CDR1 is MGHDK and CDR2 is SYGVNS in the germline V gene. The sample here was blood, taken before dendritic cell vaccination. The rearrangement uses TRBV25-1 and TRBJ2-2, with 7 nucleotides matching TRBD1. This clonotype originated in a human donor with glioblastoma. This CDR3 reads CASSDWQGDTGELFF. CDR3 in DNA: TGTGCCAGCAGTGATTGGCAGGGGGACACCGGGGAGCTGTTTTTT.